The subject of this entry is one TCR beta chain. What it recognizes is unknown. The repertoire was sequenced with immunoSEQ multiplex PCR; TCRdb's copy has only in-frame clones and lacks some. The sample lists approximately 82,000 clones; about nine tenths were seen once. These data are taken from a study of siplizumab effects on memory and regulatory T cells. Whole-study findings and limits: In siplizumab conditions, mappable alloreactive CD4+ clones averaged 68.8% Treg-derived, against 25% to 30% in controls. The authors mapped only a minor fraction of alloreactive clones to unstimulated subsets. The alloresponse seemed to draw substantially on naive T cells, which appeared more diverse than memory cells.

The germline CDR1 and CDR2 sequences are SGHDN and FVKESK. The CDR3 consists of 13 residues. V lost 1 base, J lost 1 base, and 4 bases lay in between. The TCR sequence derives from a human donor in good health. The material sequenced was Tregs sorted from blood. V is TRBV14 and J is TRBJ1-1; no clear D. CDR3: CASSQGPNTEAFF. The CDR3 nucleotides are TGTGCCAGCAGCCAAGGCCCGAACACTGAAGCTTTCTTT.